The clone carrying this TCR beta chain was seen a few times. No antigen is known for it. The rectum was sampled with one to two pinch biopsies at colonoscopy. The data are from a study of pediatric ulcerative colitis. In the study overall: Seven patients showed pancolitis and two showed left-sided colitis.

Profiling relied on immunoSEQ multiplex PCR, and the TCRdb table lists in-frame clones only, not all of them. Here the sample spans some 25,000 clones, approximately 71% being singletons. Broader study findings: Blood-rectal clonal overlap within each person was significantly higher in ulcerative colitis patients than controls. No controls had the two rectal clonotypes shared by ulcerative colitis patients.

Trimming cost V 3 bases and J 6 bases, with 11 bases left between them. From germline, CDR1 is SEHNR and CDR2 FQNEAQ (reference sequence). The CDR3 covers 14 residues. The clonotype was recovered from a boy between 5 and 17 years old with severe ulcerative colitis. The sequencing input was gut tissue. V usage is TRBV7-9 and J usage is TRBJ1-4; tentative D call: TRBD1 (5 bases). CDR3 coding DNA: TGTGCCAGCAGCTTTGGAGGGGCTTATGAAAAACTGTTTTTT. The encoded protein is CASSFGGAYEKLFF.